This note documents a single T cell receptor (beta chain) sequence. The antigen is not known. With a J-beta primer mix and a sample-barcoded 5' primer, a second PCR ran about 6 to 11 cycles. Every single cDNA molecule received a tag from a template-switch adaptor with 12 random nucleotides. Each CDR3 protein gets one entry after TCRdb re-called the 5' RACE reads with MiXCR. The table lists about 640,000 distinct CDR3 sequences, roughly 50% of them singletons. This sample is drawn from a study of blood T cells in healthy people across ages. Study-wide results and caveats: PBMCs left unsorted prevented a conclusive naive versus antigen-experienced comparison. Older age went with lower TCR beta diversity per million T cells, in a roughly linear way. One million T cells yielded diversity estimates that were considered underestimates.

The V end lost 4 bases, the J end lost 3 bases, and 16 bases lay between the germline ends. CDR3 length: 15 residues. The germline CDR1 and CDR2 sequences are LGHDT and YNNKEL (reference sequence). The TCR originated in a man aged 55 to 70 in good health. Sequencing was performed on blood. The rearrangement joins TRBV3-1 to TRBJ2-7; TRBD1 might be the D (6 bases). This chain's CDR3 is CASSPAGLGGYEQYF. DNA for the CDR3: TGTGCCAGCAGCCCAGCCGGCCTAGGGGGCTACGAGCAGTACTTC.